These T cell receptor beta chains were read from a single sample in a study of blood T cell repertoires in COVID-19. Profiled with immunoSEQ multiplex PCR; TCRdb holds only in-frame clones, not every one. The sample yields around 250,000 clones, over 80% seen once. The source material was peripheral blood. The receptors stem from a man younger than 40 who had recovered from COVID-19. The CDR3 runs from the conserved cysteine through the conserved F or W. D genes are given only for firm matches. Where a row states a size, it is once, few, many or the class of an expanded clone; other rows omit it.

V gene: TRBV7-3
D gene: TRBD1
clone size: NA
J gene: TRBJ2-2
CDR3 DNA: TGTGCCAGCAGCCCAACAGGGGCCGGGGAGCTGTTTTTT
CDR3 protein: CASSPTGAGELFF

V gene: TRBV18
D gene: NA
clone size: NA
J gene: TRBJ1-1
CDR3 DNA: TGTGCCACTAGCGGGGGTAGGGACACTGAAGCTTTCTTT
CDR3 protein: CATSGGRDTEAFF

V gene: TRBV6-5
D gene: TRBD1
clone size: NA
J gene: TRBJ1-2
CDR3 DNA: TGTGCCAGCAGCCGAAGACAGGGGGATGGCTACACCTTC
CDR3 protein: CASSRRQGDGYTF

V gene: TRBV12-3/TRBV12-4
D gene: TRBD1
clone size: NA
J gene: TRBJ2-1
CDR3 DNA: TGTGCCAGCAGTTTTATCCAGGGGGAGCTCTTC
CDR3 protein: CASSFIQGELF

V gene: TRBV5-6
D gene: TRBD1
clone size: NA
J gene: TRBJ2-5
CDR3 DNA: TGTGCCAGCAGAAGACAGGGTATGGAAGAGACCCAGTACTTC
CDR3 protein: CASRRQGMEETQYF

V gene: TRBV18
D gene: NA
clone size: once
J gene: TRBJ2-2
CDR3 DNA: TGTGCCAGCTCACCACCGGGTCGGGGCGGGGAGCTGTTTTTT
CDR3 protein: CASSPPGRGGELFF

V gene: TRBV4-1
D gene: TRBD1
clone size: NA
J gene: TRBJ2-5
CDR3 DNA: TGCGCCAGCAGCCGTACAGGGGGCGAGCCCAGGGCCCAGTACTTC
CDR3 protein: CASSRTGGEPRAQYF

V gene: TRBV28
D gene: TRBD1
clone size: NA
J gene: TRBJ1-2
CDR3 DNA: TGTGCCAGCAGGGCGGGACAGGGATTCGGCTACACCTTC
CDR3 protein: CASRAGQGFGYTF

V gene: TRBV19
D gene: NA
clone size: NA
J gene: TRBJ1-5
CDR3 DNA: TGTGCCAGTACCACTGCGAACGGGAGGCGCAATCAGCCCCAGCATTTT
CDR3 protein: CASTTANGRRNQPQHF

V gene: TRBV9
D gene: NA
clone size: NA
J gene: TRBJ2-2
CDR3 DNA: TGTGCCAGCAGCGTAGCAGATGTGAGACAGAACACCGGGGAGCTGTTTTTT
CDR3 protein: CASSVADVRQNTGELFF

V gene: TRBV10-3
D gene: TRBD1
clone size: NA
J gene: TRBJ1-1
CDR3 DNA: TGTGCCATCAGAAAGGGACAGCCGAACACTGAAGCTTTCTTT
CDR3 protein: CAIRKGQPNTEAFF

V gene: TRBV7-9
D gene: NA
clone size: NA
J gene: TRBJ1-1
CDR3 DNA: TGTGCCAGCAGCTTAGTTGGGGCCCCGTACTCTGAAGCTTTCTTT
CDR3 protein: CASSLVGAPYSEAFF

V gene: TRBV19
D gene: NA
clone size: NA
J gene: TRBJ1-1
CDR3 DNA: TGTGCCAGTAGTATTGGTAGGAATAGAGGCACTGAAGCTTTCTTT
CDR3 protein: CASSIGRNRGTEAFF

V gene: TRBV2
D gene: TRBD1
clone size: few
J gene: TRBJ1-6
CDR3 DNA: TGTGCCAGCAGTCAGGGACAGAGTAATTCACCCCTCCACTTT
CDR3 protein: CASSQGQSNSPLHF

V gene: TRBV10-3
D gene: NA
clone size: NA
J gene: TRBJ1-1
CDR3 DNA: TGTGCCATCAGTGAGACGGGGCCGGGAGGCACTGAAGCTTTCTTT
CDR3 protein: CAISETGPGGTEAFF

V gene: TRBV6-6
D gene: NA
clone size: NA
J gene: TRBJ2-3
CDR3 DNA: TGTGCCAGCAGTTACCGTGGGAGCTTGGATACGCAGTATTTT
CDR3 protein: CASSYRGSLDTQYF

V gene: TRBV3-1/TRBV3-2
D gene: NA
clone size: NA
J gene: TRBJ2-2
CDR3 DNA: TGTGCCAGCAGCCAAGATCGGGGTTCGGCGAACACCGGGGAGCTGTTTTTT
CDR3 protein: CASSQDRGSANTGELFF

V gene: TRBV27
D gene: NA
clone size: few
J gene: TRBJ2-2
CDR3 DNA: TGTGCCAGCAGTACGGCCGGGGAGCTGTTTTTT
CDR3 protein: CASSTAGELFF

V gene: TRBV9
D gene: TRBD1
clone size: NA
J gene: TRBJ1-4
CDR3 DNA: TGTGCCAGCAGTACTTCCGGGACAGGGGGGGAAAAACTGTTTTTT
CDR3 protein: CASSTSGTGGEKLFF

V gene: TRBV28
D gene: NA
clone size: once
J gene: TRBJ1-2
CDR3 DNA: TGTGCCAGCAGAACGGAGGGAGGGTATGGCTACACCTTC
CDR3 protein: CASRTEGGYGYTF

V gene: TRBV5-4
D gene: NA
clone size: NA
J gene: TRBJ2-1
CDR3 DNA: TGTGCCAGCAGCCCTTTTACGCGGGGCAGCAATGAGCAGTTCTTC
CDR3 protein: CASSPFTRGSNEQFF

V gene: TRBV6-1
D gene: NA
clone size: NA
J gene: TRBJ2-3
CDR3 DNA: TGTGCCAGCAGTGAAGTGCGAGCGGATACGCAGTATTTT
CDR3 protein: CASSEVRADTQYF

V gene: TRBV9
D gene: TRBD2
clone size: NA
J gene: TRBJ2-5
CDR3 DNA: TGTGCCAGCAGCGTCTTAGCGGGGGCAGGAGAGACCCAGTACTTC
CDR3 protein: CASSVLAGAGETQYF

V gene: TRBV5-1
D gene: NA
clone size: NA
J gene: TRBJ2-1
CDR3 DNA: TGCGCCAGCAGCCAGACCTCGGGGAGCGATGAGCAGTTCTTC
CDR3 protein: CASSQTSGSDEQFF

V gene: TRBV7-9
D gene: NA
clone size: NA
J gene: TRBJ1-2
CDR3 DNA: TGTGCCAGCAGCTCTGCCGGGGGATCAAACTATGGCTACACCTTC
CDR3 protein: CASSSAGGSNYGYTF

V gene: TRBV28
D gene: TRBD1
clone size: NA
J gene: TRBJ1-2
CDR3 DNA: TGTGCCAGCAGGACTCCGGGAACAGGGGGGGTCTATGGCTACACCTTC
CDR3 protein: CASRTPGTGGVYGYTF

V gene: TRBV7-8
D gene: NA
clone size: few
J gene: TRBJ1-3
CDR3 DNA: TGTGCCAGCAGCCTACCCCGGGTCCACTCTGGAAACACCATATATTTT
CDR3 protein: CASSLPRVHSGNTIYF

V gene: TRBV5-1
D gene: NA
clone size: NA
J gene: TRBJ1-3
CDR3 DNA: TGCGCCAGCCCGGATCCGGGGGATACTTACACCATATATTTT
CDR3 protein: CASPDPGDTYTIYF

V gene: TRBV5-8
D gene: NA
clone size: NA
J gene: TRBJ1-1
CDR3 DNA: TGTGCCAGCAGCTTGGTACAGAGCACTGAAGCTTTCTTT
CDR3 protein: CASSLVQSTEAFF

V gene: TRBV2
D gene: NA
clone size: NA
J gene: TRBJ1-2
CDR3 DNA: TGTGCCAGCAGTCTCGAGGGGAGGGCGTATGGCTACACCTTC
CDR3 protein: CASSLEGRAYGYTF

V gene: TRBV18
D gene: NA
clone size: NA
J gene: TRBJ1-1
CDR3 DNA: TGTGCCAGCTCACCTTCCGCGGGGGGGGCGAACACTGAAGCTTTCTTT
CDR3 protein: CASSPSAGGANTEAFF

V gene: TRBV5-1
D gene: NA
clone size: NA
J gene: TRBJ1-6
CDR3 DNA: TGCGCCAGCAGCGTGGACGGAGGGGAAAATTCACCCCTCCACTTT
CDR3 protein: CASSVDGGENSPLHF